This T cell receptor (beta chain) was retrieved from a study of CD8 T cells in Susac syndrome. Germline V gene data show CDR1 as LNHDA and CDR2 as SQIVND (reference sequence). The CDR3 spans 14 residues. Trimming shortened V by 3 bases and J by 2 bases, and 10 bases separated the two germline ends. An amount of RNA that ranged from roughly 0.45 to 1 ug was reverse transcribed with random hexamers. TCRdb recomputed calls from the immunoSEQ multiplex PCR reads with MiXCR, one row per CDR3 protein. The sample yields 250,000 or so distinct CDR3 sequences, approximately 92% seen once. The authors carried out high-throughput sequencing of TCR beta. They applied it to CD8+ and CD4+ T cells obtained from blood.

Sequenced sample: CD4+ T cells from PBMCs. The source is a human donor with multiple sclerosis. The chain recombines TRBV19 with TRBJ1-2; D is perhaps TRBD1 (6 bases). CDR3 sequence reads: CASSIGTGNYGYTF. CDR3 coding DNA: TGTGCCAGTAGTATCGGAACAGGGAACTATGGCTACACCTTC.